Listed below are T cell receptor beta chains from one sample, sequenced in a study of cytomegalovirus exposure and HLA in healthy donors. Here immunoSEQ multiplex PCR was the method, and the copy in TCRdb shows in-frame clones only, minus some. Of fewer than 200,000 clones in the sample, approximately 81% were seen once. The sequencing sample was made of PBMCs. Receptors originate from a woman between 25 and 40 years old in good health and CMV-seropositive. CDR3s include the opening cysteine and the closing phenylalanine or tryptophan. D genes are given only for firm matches. Rows give clone size only sometimes, using once, few, many, or a class for an expanded clone.

D gene	V gene	CDR3 length	clone size	J gene	CDR3 protein	CDR3 DNA
TRBD1	TRBV29-1	14	-	TRBJ1-1	CSVSGQGASTEAFF	TGCAGCGTCTCGGGACAGGGGGCGAGCACTGAAGCTTTCTTT
TRBD1	TRBV5-1	15	-	TRBJ1-1	CASSVDRGGFTEAFF	TGCGCCAGCAGCGTAGACAGGGGGGGCTTCACTGAAGCTTTCTTT
-	TRBV6-5	13	-	TRBJ1-1	CASSFRTEGGAFF	TGTGCCAGCAGTTTCAGGACAGAGGGTGGGGCTTTCTTT
-	TRBV9	16	-	TRBJ1-2	CASRLAIGPGGYGYTF	TGTGCCAGCAGACTAGCCATCGGGCCGGGGGGCTATGGCTACACCTTC
-	TRBV6-5	11	-	TRBJ2-1	CASRTNNEQFF	TGTGCCAGCAGGACTAACAATGAGCAGTTCTTC
-	TRBV18	13	-	TRBJ2-7	CASSPDRSYEQYF	TGTGCCAGCTCACCGGACAGATCCTACGAGCAGTACTTC
TRBD2	TRBV13	16	-	TRBJ2-5	CASSSQRGGLRETQYF	TGTGCCAGCAGCTCCCAGCGGGGGGGCCTCCGGGAGACCCAGTACTTC
TRBD1	TRBV5-1	15	-	TRBJ2-7	CASSLIEQGQGEQYF	TGCGCCAGCAGCTTGATAGAACAGGGGCAAGGGGAGCAGTACTTC
-	TRBV30	12	-	TRBJ2-2	CAWNRDTGELFF	TGTGCCTGGAACCGGGACACCGGGGAGCTGTTTTTT
-	TRBV11-3	15	-	TRBJ1-6	CASSLTGDPGSPLHF	TGTGCCAGCAGCTTAACCGGTGATCCTGGTTCACCCCTCCACTTT
-	TRBV6-5	16	-	TRBJ1-5	CASSYSARGVYQPQHF	TGTGCCAGCAGTTACTCGGCCCGGGGGGTCTATCAGCCCCAGCATTTT
TRBD1	TRBV19	13	-	TRBJ2-7	CASSPGTGVQQYF	TGTGCCAGTAGTCCCGGGACAGGGGTTCAGCAGTACTTC
-	TRBV7-9	13	-	TRBJ1-2	CSSSAGQNYGYTF	TGTTCCAGCAGCGCTGGACAGAACTATGGCTACACCTTC
-	TRBV10-3	12	-	TRBJ1-5	CAISGSGQPQHF	TGTGCCATCAGTGGGAGCGGTCAGCCCCAGCATTTT
-	TRBV6-6	12	-	TRBJ1-5	CASSPSGQPQHF	TGTGCCAGCAGTCCCTCGGGACAGCCCCAGCATTTT
-	TRBV7-8	15	once	TRBJ2-3	CASSSTYHSTDTQYF	TGTGCCAGCAGCTCGACATACCATAGCACAGATACGCAGTATTTT
TRBD1	TRBV29-1	14	-	TRBJ1-3	CSVEKGTGGNTIYF	TGCAGCGTTGAAAAAGGGACAGGAGGAAACACCATATATTTT
-	TRBV19	14	-	TRBJ1-5	CASRWAHINQPQHF	TGTGCCAGTCGCTGGGCCCATATAAATCAGCCCCAGCATTTT
TRBD1	TRBV5-6	16	-	TRBJ1-2	CASSSRQGRGLYGYTF	TGTGCCAGCAGCTCGCGACAGGGAAGAGGGCTTTATGGCTACACCTTC
TRBD2	TRBV10-3	16	-	TRBJ2-7	CAISESRAGEAYEQYF	TGTGCCATCAGTGAGTCGAGAGCGGGGGAGGCCTACGAGCAGTACTTC
TRBD2	TRBV5-1	19	-	TRBJ2-1	CASSLAFSGGVSSYNEQFF	TGCGCCAGCAGCTTGGCCTTTAGCGGGGGCGTGAGCTCCTACAATGAGCAGTTCTTC
TRBD1	TRBV7-2	15	-	TRBJ2-1	CASSSPPTGAYEQFF	TGTGCCAGCAGCTCCCCCCCTACAGGGGCGTATGAGCAGTTCTTC
-	TRBV30	11	-	TRBJ1-6	CAWSLTRALHF	TGTGCCTGGAGTTTAACCCGAGCCCTCCACTTT
-	TRBV27	13	once	TRBJ1-1	CASSLSWNTEAFF	TGTGCCAGCAGTTTATCCTGGAACACTGAAGCTTTCTTT